Listed below are T cell receptor beta chains from one sample, sequenced in a study of cytotoxic CD8 clonotypes in ibrutinib-treated CLL. The table came from immunoSEQ multiplex PCR; TCRdb's copy has only in-frame clones and leaves some out. The sample lists approximately 160,000 clones; about 88% were seen once. The sequencing used PBMCs, collected at disease progression, from a patient treated with ibrutinib. The receptors here all came from a human donor with chronic lymphocytic leukemia. Each CDR3 is given with its conserved first and last residue. The D gene is left open where the match is weak. Only some rows state a clone size, as once, few, many or a class for expanded clones.

cdr3_aa cdr3_nt clone_size j_call d_call v_call
CASSLGQNTEAFF TGTGCCAGCAGCTTGGGACAGAACACTGAAGCTTTCTTT . TRBJ1-1 . TRBV6-1
CASTSGTGVYEQYF TGTGCCAGCACCTCCGGGACAGGGGTATACGAGCAGTACTTC . TRBJ2-7 TRBD1 TRBV6-6
CASSQDLSITEAFF TGTGCCAGCAGCCAAGATCTTTCTATCACTGAAGCTTTCTTT . TRBJ1-1 . TRBV14
CASSRQKLGDPTLNTEAFF TGTGCCAGCAGCCGGCAAAAGTTAGGCGACCCGACTCTGAACACTGAAGCTTTCTTT . TRBJ1-1 . TRBV7-2
CASSSNRGYGYTF TGTGCCAGCAGCAGCAACAGGGGGTATGGCTACACCTTC . TRBJ1-2 TRBD1 TRBV7-2
CASSLLKRGDNEQFF TGTGCCAGCAGTTTGCTAAAGCGGGGGGACAATGAGCAGTTCTTC . TRBJ2-1 TRBD2 TRBV28
CASSPLRGGAYTEAFF TGTGCCAGCAGCCCTCTTAGGGGAGGGGCGTACACTGAAGCTTTCTTT . TRBJ1-1 . TRBV14
CASSTGGIAEAFF TGCGCCAGCAGCACAGGGGGTATCGCTGAAGCTTTCTTT . TRBJ1-1 TRBD1 TRBV10-1
CASRTGQLNQPQHF TGTGCCAGCAGGACGGGACAACTCAATCAGCCCCAGCATTTT . TRBJ1-5 . TRBV6-1
CSVAGGGTYEQYF TGCAGCGTTGCGGGGGGCGGAACCTACGAGCAGTACTTC . TRBJ2-7 . TRBV29-1
CASSQLGLAAYNEQFF TGCGCCAGCAGCCAACTAGGGCTAGCGGCCTACAATGAGCAGTTCTTC . TRBJ2-1 TRBD2 TRBV4-3
CASSSIRTGAGYTF TGCGCCAGCAGCTCAATAAGGACAGGGGCTGGCTACACCTTC . TRBJ1-2 TRBD1 TRBV5-1
CASSLERERANEQFF TGTGCCAGCAGCCTCGAGCGGGAGAGGGCCAATGAGCAGTTCTTC . TRBJ2-1 TRBD2 TRBV27
CASSPPGGGAGSYGYTF TGTGCCAGCTCACCCCCGGGGGGAGGGGCTGGCAGCTATGGCTACACCTTC . TRBJ1-2 . TRBV18
CASSPTGVASQRPQHF TGTGCCAGCAGTCCTACAGGGGTAGCATCGCAGCGGCCCCAGCATTTT . TRBJ1-5 TRBD1 TRBV28
CASSGRAGTGDYEQYF TGTGCCAGCAGCGGCCGAGCAGGGACAGGGGACTACGAGCAGTACTTC . TRBJ2-7 TRBD1 TRBV9
CASSLLVENTEAFF TGTGCCAGCAGCTTGTTGGTCGAGAACACTGAAGCTTTCTTT . TRBJ1-1 . TRBV5-6
CASSVVGRLEQYF TGCGCCAGCAGTGTTGTCGGGCGGCTCGAGCAGTACTTC . TRBJ2-7 . TRBV10-1
CASSSGEGGYTF TGTGCCAGCAGTAGTGGTGAGGGAGGCTACACCTTC . TRBJ1-2 . TRBV9
CASSGQGGSNTGELFF TGTGCCAGCAGCGGACAGGGAGGGTCGAACACCGGGGAGCTGTTTTTT . TRBJ2-2 . TRBV7-2
CASSAGHQETQYF TGTGCCAGCAGCGCCGGACACCAAGAGACCCAGTACTTC . TRBJ2-5 . TRBV11-2
CASSLFDKDTDTQYF TGTGCCAGCAGTTTGTTTGACAAGGACACAGATACGCAGTATTTT once TRBJ2-3 . TRBV28